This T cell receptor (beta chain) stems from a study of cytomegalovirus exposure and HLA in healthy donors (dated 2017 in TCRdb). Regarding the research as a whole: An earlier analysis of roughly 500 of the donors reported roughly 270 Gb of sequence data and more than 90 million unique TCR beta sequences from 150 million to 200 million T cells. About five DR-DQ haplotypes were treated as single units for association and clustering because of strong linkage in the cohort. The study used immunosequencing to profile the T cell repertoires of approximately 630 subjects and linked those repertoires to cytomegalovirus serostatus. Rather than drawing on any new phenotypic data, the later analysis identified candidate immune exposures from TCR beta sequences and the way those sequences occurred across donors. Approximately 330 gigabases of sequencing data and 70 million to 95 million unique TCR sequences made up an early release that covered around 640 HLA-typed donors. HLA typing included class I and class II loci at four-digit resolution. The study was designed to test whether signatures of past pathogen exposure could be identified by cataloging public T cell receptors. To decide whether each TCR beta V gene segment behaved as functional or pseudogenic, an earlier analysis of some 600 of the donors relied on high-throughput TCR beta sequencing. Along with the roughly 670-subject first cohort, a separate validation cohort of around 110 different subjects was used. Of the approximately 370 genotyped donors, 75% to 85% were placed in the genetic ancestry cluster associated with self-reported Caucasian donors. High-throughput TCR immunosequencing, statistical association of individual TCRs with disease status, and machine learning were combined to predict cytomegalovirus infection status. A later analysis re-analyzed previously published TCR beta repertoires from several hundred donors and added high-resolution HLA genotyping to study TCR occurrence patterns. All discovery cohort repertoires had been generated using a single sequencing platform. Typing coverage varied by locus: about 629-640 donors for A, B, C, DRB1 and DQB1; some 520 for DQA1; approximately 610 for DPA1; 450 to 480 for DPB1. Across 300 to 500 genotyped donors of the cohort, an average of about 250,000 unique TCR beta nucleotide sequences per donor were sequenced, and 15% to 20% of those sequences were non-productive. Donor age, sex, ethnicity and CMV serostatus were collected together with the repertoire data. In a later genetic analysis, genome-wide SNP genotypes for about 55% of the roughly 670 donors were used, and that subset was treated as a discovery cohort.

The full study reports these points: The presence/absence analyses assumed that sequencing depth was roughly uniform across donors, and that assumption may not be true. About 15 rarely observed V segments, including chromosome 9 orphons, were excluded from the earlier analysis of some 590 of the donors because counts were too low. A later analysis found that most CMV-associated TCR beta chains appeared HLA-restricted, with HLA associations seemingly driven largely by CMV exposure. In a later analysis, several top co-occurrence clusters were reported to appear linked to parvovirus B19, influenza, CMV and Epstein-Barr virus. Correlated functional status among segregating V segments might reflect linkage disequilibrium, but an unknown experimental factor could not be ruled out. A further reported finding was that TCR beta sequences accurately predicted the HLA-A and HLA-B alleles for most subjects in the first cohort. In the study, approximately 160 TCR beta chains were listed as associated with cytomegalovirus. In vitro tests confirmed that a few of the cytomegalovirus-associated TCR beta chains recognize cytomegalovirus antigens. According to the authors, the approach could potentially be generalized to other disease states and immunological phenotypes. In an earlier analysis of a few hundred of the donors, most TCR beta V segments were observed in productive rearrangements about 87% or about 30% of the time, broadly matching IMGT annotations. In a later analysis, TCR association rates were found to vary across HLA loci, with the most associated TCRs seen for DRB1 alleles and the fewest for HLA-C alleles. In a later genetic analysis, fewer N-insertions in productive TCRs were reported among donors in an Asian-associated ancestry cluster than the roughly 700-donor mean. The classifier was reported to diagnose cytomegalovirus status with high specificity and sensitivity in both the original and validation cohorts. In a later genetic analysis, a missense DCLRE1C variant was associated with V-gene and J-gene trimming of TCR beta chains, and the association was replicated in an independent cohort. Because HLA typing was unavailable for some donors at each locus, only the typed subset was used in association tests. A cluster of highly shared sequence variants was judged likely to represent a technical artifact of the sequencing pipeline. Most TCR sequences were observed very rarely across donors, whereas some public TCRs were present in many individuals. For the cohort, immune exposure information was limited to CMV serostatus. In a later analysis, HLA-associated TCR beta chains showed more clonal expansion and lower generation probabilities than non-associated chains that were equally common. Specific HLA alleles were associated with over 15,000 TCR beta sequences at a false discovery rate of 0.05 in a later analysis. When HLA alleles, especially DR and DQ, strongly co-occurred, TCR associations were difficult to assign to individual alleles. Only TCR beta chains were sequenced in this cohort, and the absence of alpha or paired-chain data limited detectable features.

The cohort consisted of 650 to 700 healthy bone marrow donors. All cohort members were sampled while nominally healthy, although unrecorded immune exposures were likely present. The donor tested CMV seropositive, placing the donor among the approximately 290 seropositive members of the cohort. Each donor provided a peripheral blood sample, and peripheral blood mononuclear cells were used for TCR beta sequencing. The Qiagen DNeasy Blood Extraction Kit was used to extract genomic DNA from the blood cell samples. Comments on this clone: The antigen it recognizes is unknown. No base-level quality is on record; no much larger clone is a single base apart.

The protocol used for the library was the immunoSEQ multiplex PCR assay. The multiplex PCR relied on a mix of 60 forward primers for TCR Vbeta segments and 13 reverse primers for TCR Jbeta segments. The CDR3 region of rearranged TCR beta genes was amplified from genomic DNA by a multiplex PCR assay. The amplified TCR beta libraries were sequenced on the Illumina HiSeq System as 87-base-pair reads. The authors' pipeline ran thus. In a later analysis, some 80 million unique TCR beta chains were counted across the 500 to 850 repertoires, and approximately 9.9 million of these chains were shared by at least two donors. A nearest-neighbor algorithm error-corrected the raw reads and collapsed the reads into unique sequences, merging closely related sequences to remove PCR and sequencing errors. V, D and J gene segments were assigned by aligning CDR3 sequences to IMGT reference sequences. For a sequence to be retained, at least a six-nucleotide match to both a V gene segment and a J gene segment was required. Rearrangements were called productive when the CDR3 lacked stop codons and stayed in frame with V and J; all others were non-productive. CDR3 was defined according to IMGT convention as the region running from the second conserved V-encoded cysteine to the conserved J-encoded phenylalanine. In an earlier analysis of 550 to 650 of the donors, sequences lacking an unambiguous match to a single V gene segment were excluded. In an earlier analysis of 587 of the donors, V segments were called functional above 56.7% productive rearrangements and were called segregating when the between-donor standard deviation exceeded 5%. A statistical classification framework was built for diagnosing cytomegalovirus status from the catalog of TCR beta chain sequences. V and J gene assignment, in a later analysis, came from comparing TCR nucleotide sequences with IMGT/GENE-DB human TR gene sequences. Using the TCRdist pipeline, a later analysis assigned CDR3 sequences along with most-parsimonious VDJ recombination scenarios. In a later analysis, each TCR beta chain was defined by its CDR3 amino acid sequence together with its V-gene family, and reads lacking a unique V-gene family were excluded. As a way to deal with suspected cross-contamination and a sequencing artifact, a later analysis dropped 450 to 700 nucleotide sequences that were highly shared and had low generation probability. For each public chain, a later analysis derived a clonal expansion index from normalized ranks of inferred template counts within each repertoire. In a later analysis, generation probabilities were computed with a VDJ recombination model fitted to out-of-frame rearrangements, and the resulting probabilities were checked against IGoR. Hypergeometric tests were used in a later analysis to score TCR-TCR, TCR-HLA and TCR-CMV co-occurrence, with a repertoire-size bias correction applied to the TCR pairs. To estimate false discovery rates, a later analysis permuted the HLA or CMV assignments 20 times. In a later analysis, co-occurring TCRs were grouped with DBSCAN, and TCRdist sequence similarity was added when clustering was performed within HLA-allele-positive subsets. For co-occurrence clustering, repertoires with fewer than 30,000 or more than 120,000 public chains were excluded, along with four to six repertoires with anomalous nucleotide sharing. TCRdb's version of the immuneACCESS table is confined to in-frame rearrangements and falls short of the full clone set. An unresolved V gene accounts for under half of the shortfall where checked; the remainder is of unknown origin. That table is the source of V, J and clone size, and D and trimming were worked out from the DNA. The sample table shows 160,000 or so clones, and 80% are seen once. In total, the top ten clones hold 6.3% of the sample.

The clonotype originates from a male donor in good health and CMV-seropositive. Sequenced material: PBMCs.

The DNA sequence follows: TGTGCCAGCAGTTCACAGGGGCTAGCCGGTGAAGAGACCCAGTACTTC. Translated, it gives CASSSQGLAGEETQYF. The chain employs TRBV11-2 and TRBJ2-5; 7 middle bases align to TRBD1. The CDR3 holds 16 amino acids from the cysteine to the phenylalanine. CDR3 DNA only is kept here, 48 bases in frame from base 1. V is trimmed back by 6 bases and J by 3 bases, and the junction contains 13 bases that no gene match accounts for. The germline V gene encodes CDR1 SGHAT and CDR2 FQNNGV.